The T cell receptor beta chain described here comes from a study of control samples from healthy donors and cancer patients. Trimming removed 3 bases from V and 0 bases from J; junction bases left unmatched: 10. Germline-derived CDR1 and CDR2 are SGHDT and YYEEEE. The CDR3 is 18 residues long. TCRdb's copy holds only in-frame clones and misses some; the assay was immunoSEQ multiplex PCR. The repertoire consists of about 89,000 clones, with around nine tenths occurring once and the leading ten covering roughly 21%. Sequencing input: blood. The chain has TRBV5-6 and TRBJ1-4, with TRBD1 identical over 8 bases. This TCR came from a man aged 25-45 years in good health. The CDR3 DNA follows: TGTGCCAGCAGCTCCTACCTCCGACAGGGGACAACTAATGAAAAACTGTTTTTT. The encoded protein is CASSSYLRQGTTNEKLFF. Variable domain in full (rest from reference TRBV5-6 and TRBJ1-4): DAGVTQSPTHLIKTRGQQVTLRCSPKSGHDTVSWYQQALGQGPQFIFQYYEEEERQRGNFPDRFSGHQFPNYSSELNVNALLLGDSALYLCASSSYLRQGTTNEKLFFGSGTQLSVL.